This is a list of T cell receptor beta chains from one sample in a study of regulatory T cells in long-lasting Graves disease. TCRdb reanalysed the multiplex PCR reads using MiXCR and keeps one entry per CDR3 protein. The repertoire holds under 800,000 distinct CDR3 sequences, with roughly 15% as singletons. The same data also contributed to another study, on T cells in Graves' hyperthyroidism and ophthalmopathy.

The sample in question was peripheral blood mononuclear cells (PBMCs), obtained at new diagnosis, from a patient treated with antithyroid drugs. The receptors were gathered from a woman aged 25-40 years with Graves disease. The conserved cysteine and the conserved F or W are not part of the CDR3 here. The order of the fields is CDR3 length, clone size, V gene, CDR3 protein. Expanded clones get a size class; other rows say once, few or many, or leave the size out.

length: 15; size: few; V: TRBV20-1; CDR3: SARSLAGSGSYNEQF
length: 13; size: many; V: TRBV6-2/TRBV6-3; CDR3: ASSYGREGTYEQY
length: 13; size: many; V: TRBV7-9; CDR3: ASSAPGRAPYEQY
length: 12; size: many; V: TRBV6-2/TRBV6-3; CDR3: ASSYSNNGETQY
length: 10; size: NA; V: TRBV9; CDR3: ASSDPGEKLF
length: 12; size: many; V: TRBV27; CDR3: ASSLGQTNSPLH
length: 14; size: NA; V: TRBV9; CDR3: ASAPSGRALTGELF
length: 12; size: few; V: TRBV7-3; CDR3: ASSPSSSYNEQF
length: 14; size: many; V: TRBV28; CDR3: ASSSLLGGGEEKLF
length: 13; size: few; V: TRBV5-1; CDR3: ASSLRIAGVNEQF
length: 13; size: few; V: TRBV18; CDR3: ASSPSRQLNYGYT
length: 10; size: NA; V: TRBV19; CDR3: ASKFSTGELF
length: 13; size: many; V: TRBV7-8; CDR3: ASSLEVGLNGELF
length: 13; size: NA; V: TRBV4-1; CDR3: ASSQENSLFYEQY
length: 13; size: few; V: TRBV3-1; CDR3: ASSQGWGRADTQY
length: 15; size: few; V: TRBV9; CDR3: ASSVGTSGRTEETQY
length: 14; size: NA; V: TRBV11-3; CDR3: ASSSSTSGLTDTQY
length: 12; size: few; V: TRBV24-1; CDR3: ATSQGTDQETQY
length: 13; size: many; V: TRBV2; CDR3: ASSPGLAGFGELF
length: 12; size: many; V: TRBV2; CDR3: ASRSSGSRETQY
length: 12; size: many; V: TRBV28; CDR3: ASSLIGSNSPLH
length: 14; size: NA; V: TRBV6-1; CDR3: ATGGGRLAGVDTQY
length: 11; size: many; V: TRBV7-3; CDR3: ASSGTAQETQY
length: 14; size: once; V: TRBV5-1; CDR3: ASSPGTGPREYGYT
length: 13; size: NA; V: TRBV4-1; CDR3: ASSQEWERRETQY
length: 12; size: many; V: TRBV12-3/TRBV12-4; CDR3: ASRPPGPNTEAF
length: 11; size: NA; V: TRBV29-1; CDR3: SVTHGSNQPQH
length: 9; size: few; V: TRBV29-1; CDR3: SVEDPYEQY
length: 12; size: NA; V: TRBV2; CDR3: ASRTGTGRYEQY
length: 12; size: NA; V: TRBV28; CDR3: ASTPPASGNTIY
length: 13; size: NA; V: TRBV6-1; CDR3: ASSEASGSSDEQY
length: 12; size: many; V: TRBV28; CDR3: ASLGTQLRYEQY
length: 12; size: many; V: TRBV11-2; CDR3: ASSPPLGTYEQY
length: 12; size: few; V: TRBV5-4; CDR3: ASSAGGWQETQY
length: 13; size: many; V: TRBV5-1; CDR3: ASSLGETNTGELF
length: 12; size: many; V: TRBV2; CDR3: ASRPSEGGQPQH
length: 14; size: few; V: TRBV3-1; CDR3: ASSQIGTGASYEQY
length: 11; size: NA; V: TRBV20-1; CDR3: SARGSGEYEQF
length: 11; size: many; V: TRBV29-1; CDR3: SVGGVTNEKLF
length: 11; size: many; V: TRBV2; CDR3: ARAPQGGAEAF
length: 13; size: few; V: TRBV5-6; CDR3: ASSLGGDLLDTQY
length: 12; size: many; V: TRBV28; CDR3: ASSLGIQSEPQH
length: 13; size: many; V: TRBV28; CDR3: ASSFRAPGGYGYT